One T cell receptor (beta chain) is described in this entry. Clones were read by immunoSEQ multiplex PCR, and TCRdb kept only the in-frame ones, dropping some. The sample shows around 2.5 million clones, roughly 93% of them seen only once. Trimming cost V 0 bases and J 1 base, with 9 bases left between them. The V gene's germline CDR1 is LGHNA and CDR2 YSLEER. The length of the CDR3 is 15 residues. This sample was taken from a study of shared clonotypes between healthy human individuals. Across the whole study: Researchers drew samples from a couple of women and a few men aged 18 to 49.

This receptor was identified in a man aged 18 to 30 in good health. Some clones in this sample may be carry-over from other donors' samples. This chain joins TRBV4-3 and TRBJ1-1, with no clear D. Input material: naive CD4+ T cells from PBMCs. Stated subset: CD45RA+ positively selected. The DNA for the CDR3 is TGCGCCAGCAGCCAAGAACTGCCTACGAACACTGAAGCTTTCTTT. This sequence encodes CASSQELPTNTEAFF.